The subject of this entry is one T cell receptor beta chain. Its antigen remains unknown. The source of the sample is a study of T cells after yellow fever vaccination. Study as a whole: SMART-Seq v4 Ultra Low Input served to prepare low-cell-number fractions.

Study-wide points: Just a small share of clonotypes turned up in the CD4 compartment as well as the CD8 compartment. Most clones from primary vaccination were detected again post-booster (just under 97% CD4, roughly 85% CD8).

The V gene's germline CDR1 is ENHRY and CDR2 SYGVKD. The germline V and J ends were trimmed by 2 bases and 2 bases, with 10 bases remaining between them. The CDR3 consists of 14 residues. Generation of TCR cDNA used 5'RACE template switching (which added a universal primer site and UMIs). MiXCR was run by TCRdb on the 5' RACE reads, yielding one entry per CDR3 protein. This sample has approximately 550,000 distinct CDR3 sequences, with around 21% found just once. Sample: PBMCs, taken 15 days after the yellow fever booster vaccination. This clonotype originated in a man in his thirties or forties who received the YFV17D yellow fever vaccine. The rearrangement joins TRBV10-3 to TRBJ2-7, with D tentatively TRBD1 (5 bases). The CDR3 DNA follows: TGTGCCATCAGTGAGAGGGGTACCACCTACGAGCAGTACTTC. This codes for CAISERGTTYEQYF.